This T cell receptor beta chain comes out of a study of blood T cell repertoires in COVID-19 (dated by TCRdb to 2020 to 2022). In terms of the full investigation: Collaborator samples came from the United States, Italy and Spain and covered acute and convalescent phases of COVID-19. The samples were drawn from the first 160 participants of the ongoing ImmuneRACE study and from over a thousand subjects provided by 6 global collaborators. The repertoires were released in a freely available public database intended as a resource for research on the immune response to SARS-CoV-2. Where HLA class I and class II types were available, the types were taken from metadata supplied by the sample provider, not from assay-based typing. The material from the prospective study consisted of cDNA or gDNA derived from T cells, B-cell-depleted T cells, or PBMCs. A de-identified subject ID, COVID-19 status, age in years and sex were almost always included in the sample metadata. Subjects who had been exposed to COVID-19, were actively infected with it, or had recovered from it provided the deeply sampled blood TCRbeta repertoires that made up the dataset.

TCRbeta CDR3 regions were amplified from genomic DNA by means of the immunoSEQ Assay, a bias-controlled multiplex PCR. Regarding the original processing steps: The number of nucleated cells in each sample was estimated by amplification of reference gene primers within the assay. To quantify the absolute abundance of each unique TCRbeta CDR3 rearrangement, sequence reads were collapsed and filtered. For each sample, productive Simpson clonality was calculated as the square root of Simpson's diversity index across productive rearrangements. The table was pulled from immuneACCESS by TCRdb, which kept in-frame rearrangements only. Such tables lose some clones; where checked, under half of the loss comes from unresolved V genes, and the rest has no known cause. That table gives V, J and clone size, and the DNA gave D and trimming. For this sample there are approximately 150,000 clones; 88% appear just once. The ten top clones hold approximately 2.4% of the sample.

One collaborating source in Seattle enrolled patients while the patients were actively infected and followed the patients over time throughout the course of disease. Collaborating institutions collected whole blood in K2EDTA tubes following their own protocols. For TCRbeta analysis, collaborator samples were shipped as frozen whole blood, as isolated PBMCs, or as DNA extracted from either sample type. What the work shows at the level of the full study, not this receptor alone: Clinical and demographic metadata were provided uncurated, with the amount varying by source and participant.

As regards this clone: The antigen it binds to is not known. Per-nucleotide qualities are absent, and no much larger clonotype sits a single base away.

CDR1 is given as SQVTM and CDR2 as ANQGSEA, both from the germline V gene. V loses 6 bases of germline sequence and J loses 6 bases, and the interval between the two ends is 16 bases. Inclusive of the bounding cysteine and phenylalanine, the CDR3 is 13 residues long. The only DNA kept is the CDR3, 39 bases in frame from the first base. Recombination linked TRBV29-1 to TRBJ2-3, and the D gene may be TRBD1, 5 bases matching. Sequencing was performed on peripheral blood. This receptor was taken from a human donor with COVID-19, enrolled during active disease. The donor label of this sample is uncertain. The base sequence is TGCAGCGTCCCCTCTGGGGCCTGGGATACGCAGTATTTT. Its protein is CSVPSGAWDTQYF.